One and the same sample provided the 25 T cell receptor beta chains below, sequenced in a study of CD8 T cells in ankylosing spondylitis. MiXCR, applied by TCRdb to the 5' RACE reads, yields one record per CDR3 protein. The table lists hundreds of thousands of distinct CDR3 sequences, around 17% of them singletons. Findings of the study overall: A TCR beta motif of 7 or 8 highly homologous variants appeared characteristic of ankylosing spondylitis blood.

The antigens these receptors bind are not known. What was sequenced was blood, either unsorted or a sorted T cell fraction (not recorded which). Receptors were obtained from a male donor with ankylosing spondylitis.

This CDR3 reads CASSIGPSSSYEQYF. The CDR3 DNA reads as TGTGCCAGTAGTATTGGACCCTCGAGCTCCTACGAGCAGTACTTC. The chain couples TRBV19 to TRBJ2-7; D unclear. V was trimmed by 3 bases and J by 0 bases, leaving 12 bases between them. The CDR3 is made up of 15 amino acids. Germline V gives CDR1 LNHDA, CDR2 SQIVND (reference sequence).

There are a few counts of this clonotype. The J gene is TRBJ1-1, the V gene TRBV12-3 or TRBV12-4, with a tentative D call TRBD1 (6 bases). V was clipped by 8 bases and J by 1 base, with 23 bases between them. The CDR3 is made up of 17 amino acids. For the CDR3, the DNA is TGTGCCAGCTCCATTACAGGGCCAGCCTCAACGAACACTGAAGCTTTCTTT. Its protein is CASSITGPASTNTEAFF.

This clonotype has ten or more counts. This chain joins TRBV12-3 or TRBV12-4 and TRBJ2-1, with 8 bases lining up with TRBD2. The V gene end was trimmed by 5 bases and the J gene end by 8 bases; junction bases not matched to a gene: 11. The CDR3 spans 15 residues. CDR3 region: CASSPRTSRGDEQFF. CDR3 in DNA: TGTGCCAGCAGTCCCCGGACTAGCAGGGGCGATGAGCAGTTCTTC.

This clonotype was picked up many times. CDR3 DNA: TGTGCCAGCAGCCAAACAGGGGACACTGAAGCTTTCTTT. Protein product: CASSQTGDTEAFF. This chain links TRBV16 with TRBJ1-1; 7 bases fit TRBD1. The J segment lost 3 bases and the V segment lost 2 bases, leaving 0 bases of the junction unmatched. The CDR3 is 13 amino acids. CDR1 and CDR2 from the germline V gene are KGHSY and FQNENV.

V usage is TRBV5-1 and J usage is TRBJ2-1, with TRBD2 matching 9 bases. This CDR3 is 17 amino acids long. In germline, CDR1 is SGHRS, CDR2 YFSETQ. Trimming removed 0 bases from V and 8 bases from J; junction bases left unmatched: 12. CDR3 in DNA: TGCGCCAGCAGCTTGGATGGCGCGGGGGGGCCGAGGGATGAGCAGTTCTTC. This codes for CASSLDGAGGPRDEQFF.

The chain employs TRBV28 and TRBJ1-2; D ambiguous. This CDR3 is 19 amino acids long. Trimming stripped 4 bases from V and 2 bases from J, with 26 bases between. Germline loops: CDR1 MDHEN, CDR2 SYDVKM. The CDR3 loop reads CASSSQPAGIGPPNYGYTF. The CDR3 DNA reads TGTGCCAGCAGTTCCCAACCTGCCGGGATAGGGCCCCCCAACTATGGCTACACCTTC.

The CDR3 region has the DNA TGTGCCAGCAGCTTAGCGGAGCAGCCCCAGCATTTT. Protein sequence: CASSLAEQPQHF. The chain has TRBV7-9 and TRBJ1-5, with D unclear. Trimming cost V 0 bases and J 7 bases, with 4 bases left between them. The CDR3 sequence is 12 residues long. The germline gives CDR1 SEHNR, CDR2 FQNEAQ (reference sequence).

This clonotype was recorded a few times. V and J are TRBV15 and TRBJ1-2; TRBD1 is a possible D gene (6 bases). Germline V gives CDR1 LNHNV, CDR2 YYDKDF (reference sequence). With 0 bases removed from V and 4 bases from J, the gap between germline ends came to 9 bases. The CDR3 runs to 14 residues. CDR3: CATSRDQTGYGYTF. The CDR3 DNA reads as TGTGCCACCAGCAGAGACCAGACAGGCTATGGCTACACCTTC.

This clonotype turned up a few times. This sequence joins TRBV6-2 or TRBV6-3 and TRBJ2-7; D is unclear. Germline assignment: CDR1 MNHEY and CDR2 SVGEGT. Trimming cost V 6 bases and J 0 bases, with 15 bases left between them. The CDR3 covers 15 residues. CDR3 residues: CASSSLGWSSYEQYF. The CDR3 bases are TGTGCCAGCAGCTCCCTCGGGTGGAGCTCCTACGAGCAGTACTTC.

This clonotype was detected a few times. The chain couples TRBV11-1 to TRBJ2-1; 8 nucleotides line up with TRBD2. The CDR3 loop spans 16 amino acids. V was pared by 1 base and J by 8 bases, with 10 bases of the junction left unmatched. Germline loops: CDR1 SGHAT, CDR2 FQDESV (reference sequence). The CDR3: CASSLVGTSGWDEQFF. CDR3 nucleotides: TGTGCCAGCAGCTTAGTCGGGACTAGTGGATGGGATGAGCAGTTCTTC.

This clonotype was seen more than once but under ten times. The CDR3 bases are TGTGCCAGCAGCTTAGCCCCCGACAAGTCTGGGGGTTATGGCTACACCTTC. Translating it yields CASSLAPDKSGGYGYTF. J is TRBJ1-2 and V is TRBV7-9; TRBD1 is a possible D gene (5 bases). Trimming left V 0 bases short and J 5 bases short, with 19 bases between. Looked up from germline, CDR1 is SEHNR and CDR2 is FQNEAQ (reference sequence). The length of the CDR3 is 17 residues.

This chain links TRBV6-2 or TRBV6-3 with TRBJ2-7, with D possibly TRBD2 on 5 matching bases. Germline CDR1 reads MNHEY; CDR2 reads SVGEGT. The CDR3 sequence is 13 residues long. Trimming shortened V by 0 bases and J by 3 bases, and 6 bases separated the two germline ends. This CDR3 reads CASSYSRGYEQYF. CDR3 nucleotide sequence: TGTGCCAGCAGTTACTCTCGGGGCTACGAGCAGTACTTC.

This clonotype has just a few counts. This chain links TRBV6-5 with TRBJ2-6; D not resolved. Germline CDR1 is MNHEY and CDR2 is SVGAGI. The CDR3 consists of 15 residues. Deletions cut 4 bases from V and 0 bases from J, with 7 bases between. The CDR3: CASSSSFSGANVLTF. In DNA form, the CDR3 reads TGTGCCAGCAGTTCGAGTTTCTCTGGGGCCAACGTCCTGACTTTC.

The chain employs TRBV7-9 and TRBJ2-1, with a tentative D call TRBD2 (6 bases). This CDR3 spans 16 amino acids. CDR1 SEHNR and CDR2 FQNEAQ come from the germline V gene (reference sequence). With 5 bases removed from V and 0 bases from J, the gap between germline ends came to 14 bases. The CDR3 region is CASSPEAGSSYNEQFF. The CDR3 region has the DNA TGTGCCAGCAGCCCCGAGGCGGGAAGCTCCTACAATGAGCAGTTCTTC.

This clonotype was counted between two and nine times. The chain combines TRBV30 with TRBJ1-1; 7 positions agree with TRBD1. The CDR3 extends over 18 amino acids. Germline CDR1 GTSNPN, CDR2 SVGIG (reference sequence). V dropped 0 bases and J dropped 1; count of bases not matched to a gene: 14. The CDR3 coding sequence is TGTGCCTGGAGTGTATCTGACAGGGTCGTAGGGCGGAACACTGAAGCTTTCTTT. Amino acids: CAWSVSDRVVGRNTEAFF.

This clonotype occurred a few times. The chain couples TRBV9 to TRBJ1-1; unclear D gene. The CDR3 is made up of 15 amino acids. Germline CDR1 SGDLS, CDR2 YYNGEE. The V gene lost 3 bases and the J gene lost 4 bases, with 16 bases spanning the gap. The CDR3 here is CASSEGSVSGTEAFF. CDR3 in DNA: TGTGCCAGCAGCGAGGGCAGTGTTTCCGGCACTGAAGCTTTCTTT.

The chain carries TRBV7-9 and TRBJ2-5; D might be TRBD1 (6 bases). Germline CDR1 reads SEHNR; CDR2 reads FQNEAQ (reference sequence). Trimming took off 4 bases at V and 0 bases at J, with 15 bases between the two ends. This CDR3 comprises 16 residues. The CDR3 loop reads CASSSWDKLYQETQYF. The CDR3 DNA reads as TGTGCCAGCAGCTCTTGGGACAAACTGTACCAAGAGACCCAGTACTTC.

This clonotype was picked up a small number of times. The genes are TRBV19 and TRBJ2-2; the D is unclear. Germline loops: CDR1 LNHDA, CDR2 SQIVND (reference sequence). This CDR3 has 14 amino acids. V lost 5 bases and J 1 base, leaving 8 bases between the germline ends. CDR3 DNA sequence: TGTGCCAGTAGTCCTAGAGTGAACACCGGGGAGCTGTTTTTT. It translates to CASSPRVNTGELFF.

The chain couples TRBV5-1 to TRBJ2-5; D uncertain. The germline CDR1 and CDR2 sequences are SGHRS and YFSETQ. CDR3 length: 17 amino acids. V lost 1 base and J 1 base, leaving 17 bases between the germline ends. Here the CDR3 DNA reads TGCGCCAGCAGCTTGTTCCCTGCCGTTGGGGTCCAAGAGACCCAGTACTTC. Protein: CASSLFPAVGVQETQYF.

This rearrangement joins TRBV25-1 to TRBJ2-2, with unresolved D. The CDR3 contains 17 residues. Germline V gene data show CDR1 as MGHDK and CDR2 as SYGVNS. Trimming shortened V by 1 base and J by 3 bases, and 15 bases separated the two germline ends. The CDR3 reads CASSEFRTEIDTGELFF. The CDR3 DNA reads TGTGCCAGCAGTGAATTCCGTACCGAAATCGACACCGGGGAGCTGTTTTTT.

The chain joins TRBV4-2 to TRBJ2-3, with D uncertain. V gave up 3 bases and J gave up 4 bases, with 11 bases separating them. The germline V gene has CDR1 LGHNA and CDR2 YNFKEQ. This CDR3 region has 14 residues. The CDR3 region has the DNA TGTGCCAGCAGCCAGGTCAAGGCCGCAGATACGCAGTATTTT. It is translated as CASSQVKAADTQYF.

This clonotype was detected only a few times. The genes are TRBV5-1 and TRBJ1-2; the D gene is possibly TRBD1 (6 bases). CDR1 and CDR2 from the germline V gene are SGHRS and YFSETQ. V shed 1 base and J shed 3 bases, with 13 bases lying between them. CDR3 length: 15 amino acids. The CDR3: CASSLRGAKDYGYTF. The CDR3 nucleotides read TGCGCCAGCAGCTTGAGGGGGGCGAAAGACTATGGCTACACCTTC.

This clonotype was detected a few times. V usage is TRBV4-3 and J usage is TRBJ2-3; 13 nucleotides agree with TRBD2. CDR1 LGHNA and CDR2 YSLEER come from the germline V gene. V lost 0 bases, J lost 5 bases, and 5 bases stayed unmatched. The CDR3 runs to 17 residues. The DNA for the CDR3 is TGCGCCAGCAGCCAAGACAGACTAGCGGGAGGCAGAGATACGCAGTATTTT. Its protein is CASSQDRLAGGRDTQYF.

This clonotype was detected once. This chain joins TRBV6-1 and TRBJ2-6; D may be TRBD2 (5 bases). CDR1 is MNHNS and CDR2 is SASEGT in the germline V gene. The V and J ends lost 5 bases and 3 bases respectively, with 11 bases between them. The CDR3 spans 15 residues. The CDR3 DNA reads TGTGCCAGCAGTATAGCGAGGTATGGGGCCAACGTCCTGACTTTC. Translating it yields CASSIARYGANVLTF.

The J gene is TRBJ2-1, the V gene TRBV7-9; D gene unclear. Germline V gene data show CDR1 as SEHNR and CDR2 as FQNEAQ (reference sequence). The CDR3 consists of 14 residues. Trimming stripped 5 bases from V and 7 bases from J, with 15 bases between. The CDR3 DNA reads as TGTGCCAGCAGCCTGCCGGGTTTGTGGAATGAGCAGTTCTTC. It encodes CASSLPGLWNEQFF.